This T cell receptor (beta chain) was sequenced during a study of blood T cell dynamics during melanoma immunotherapy. This sample's time point: pre-treatment baseline. The CDR3 totals 17 residues. After removal of 2 bases from V and 1 base from J, the junction contained 12 bases not matched to a gene. CDR1 and CDR2 from the germline V gene are SQVTM and ANQGSEA. Assay: immunoSEQ multiplex PCR; the TCRdb copy retains only in-frame clones and omits some. The repertoire holds 6,000 to 8,000 clones, with around 82% as singletons. Sequencing was performed on blood, taken from a patient treated with checkpoint blockade. The clonotype comes from a human donor with melanoma. The gene calls are TRBV29-1 and TRBJ1-2; 8 bases agree with TRBD1. DNA of the CDR3: TGCAGCGTTGAAAGCGGACAGGGAAGGTCGTTTAACTATGGCTACACCTTC. This gives the protein CSVESGQGRSFNYGYTF.